A selection of T cell receptor beta chains follows, all from one sample in a study of OX40 agonist ivuxolimab in advanced cancers. The data were produced by immunoSEQ multiplex PCR, yet TCRdb's version contains in-frame clones alone and is incomplete. Of almost 85,000 clones in the sample, roughly 94% were seen once. The specimen comprised CD4+ or CD8+ T cells sorted from blood, sampled in a trial of the OX40 agonist ivuxolimab. These receptors originate from an adult with an advanced solid tumor such as melanoma, head and neck, liver or kidney cancer. CDR3s include the opening cysteine and the closing phenylalanine or tryptophan. Each record gives: V gene, D gene, clone size, J gene, CDR3 DNA, CDR3 protein. A D gene is named only where the DNA matches it firmly. Clone size is not always given. Where it is, it says once, few, many or a class for expanded clones.

TRBV2	-	few	TRBJ1-2	TGTGCCAGCAGTGATCCCACCTCTTATGGCTACACCTTC	CASSDPTSYGYTF
TRBV4-1	TRBD2	-	TRBJ2-7	TGCGCCAGCAGCCAAACGGGACTAGCGGGAGATCCCGAGCAGTACTTC	CASSQTGLAGDPEQYF
TRBV28	TRBD2	once	TRBJ2-1	TGTGCCAGCAGCCTGCTAGCGGGGTACAATGAGCAGTTCTTC	CASSLLAGYNEQFF
TRBV9	-	-	TRBJ2-1	TGTGCCAGCAGCCCGGGCTCCTACAATGAGCAGTTCTTC	CASSPGSYNEQFF
TRBV7-3	TRBD2	-	TRBJ2-1	TGTGCCAGCAGCAGAGGGACTAGCGGAGGAAGGACAAATGAGCAGTTCTTC	CASSRGTSGGRTNEQFF
TRBV14	-	-	TRBJ2-2	TGTGCCAGCAGTTCTTGGACAACCGGGGAGCTGTTTTTT	CASSSWTTGELFF
TRBV27	TRBD2	-	TRBJ2-1	TGTGCCAGCAGTCGCGGGACTAGCGGGAGAGGAGAGCAGTTCTTC	CASSRGTSGRGEQFF
TRBV6-5	-	-	TRBJ2-2	TGTGCCAGCAGTTACGGGACACCCAACACCGGGGAGCTGTTTTTT	CASSYGTPNTGELFF
TRBV27	-	-	TRBJ2-7	TGTGCCAGCAGTTTATCGAACAGGGCCTTCTACGAGCAGTACTTC	CASSLSNRAFYEQYF
TRBV25-1	-	-	TRBJ2-1	TGTGCCAGCAGTCTGACCTTTAACCACAATGAGCAGTTCTTC	CASSLTFNHNEQFF
TRBV30	TRBD2	-	TRBJ2-1	TGTGCCTGGAGTCCCGATAACCCCCCGACTAGCGGGGTATACAATGAGCAGTTCTTC	CAWSPDNPPTSGVYNEQFF
TRBV27	-	-	TRBJ1-2	TGTGCCAGCAGTTTGGGGCGAGGGTATGGTGGCTACACCTTC	CASSLGRGYGGYTF
TRBV27	-	-	TRBJ2-1	TGTGCCAGCAGTTTAGGTTCCTACAATGAGCAGTTCTTC	CASSLGSYNEQFF
TRBV9	-	-	TRBJ1-2	TGTGCCAGCAGCGTAGGGGGGCGAGAGAACTATGGCTACACCTTC	CASSVGGRENYGYTF
TRBV7-9	-	few	TRBJ1-2	TGTGCCAGCAGCTTTTCAGGGGCCTATGGCTACACCTTC	CASSFSGAYGYTF
TRBV12-2	-	-	TRBJ2-7	TGTGCAAGTCGCACTCGGGACAGGGATCCCGAGCAGTACTTC	CASRTRDRDPEQYF
TRBV7-3	TRBD1	-	TRBJ1-1	TGTGCCAGCAGCTCAGGGGTCGGGACAGCTCCCACTGAAGCTTTCTTT	CASSSGVGTAPTEAFF
TRBV9	TRBD2	-	TRBJ2-1	TGTGCCAGCAGGTTCACTCTAGCGGGAGCGAATGAGCAGTTCTTC	CASRFTLAGANEQFF
TRBV13	-	-	TRBJ1-3	TGTGCCAGCAGCTTAAGTCGCGCAGGGCGGACTGGAAACACCATATATTTT	CASSLSRAGRTGNTIYF
TRBV9	TRBD2	-	TRBJ2-5	TGTGCCAGCAGCGTAGCAGGACTAGATAACGTAGGCATTGAGACCCAGTACTTC	CASSVAGLDNVGIETQYF
TRBV4-3	-	-	TRBJ1-1	TGCGCCAGCAGCCACCCCGACAGAATGAACACTGAAGCTTTCTTT	CASSHPDRMNTEAFF
TRBV10-3	TRBD2	-	TRBJ2-1	TGTGCCATCAGTACCGGGACTAGCGAGTACAATGAGCAGTTCTTC	CAISTGTSEYNEQFF
TRBV9	-	-	TRBJ2-3	TGTGCCAGCAGCGTAGCGGGAGACGCAGATACGCAGTATTTT	CASSVAGDADTQYF
TRBV9	-	-	TRBJ2-7	TGTGCCAGCAGCGTAGGGGGGGACAGCTCCTACGAGCAGTACTTC	CASSVGGDSSYEQYF
TRBV7-2	TRBD1	once	TRBJ1-4	TGTGCCAGCAGCTTAGTGGAGGGGGCAGTAGGTGAAAAACTGTTTTTT	CASSLVEGAVGEKLFF
TRBV19	-	once	TRBJ1-3	TGTGCCAGTAGTATAGGGAGGCACAAGAGCTCTGGAAACACCATATATTTT	CASSIGRHKSSGNTIYF
TRBV28	TRBD1	-	TRBJ1-5	TGTGCCAGCAGCCGCCCGACAGGGGGAGGCAATCAGCCCCAGCATTTT	CASSRPTGGGNQPQHF
TRBV6-6	TRBD1	-	TRBJ1-2	TGTGCCAGCAGCCCCCCAGGGGGAGGTTATGGCTACACCTTC	CASSPPGGGYGYTF
TRBV7-9	TRBD1	-	TRBJ2-7	TGTGCCAGCAGCTTAGTGGGGACAGGGGCCGAGCAGTACTTC	CASSLVGTGAEQYF
TRBV11-3	TRBD2	-	TRBJ2-2	TGTGCCAGCAGCTTAACTCTCTGGGGAGGGGACACCGGGGAGCTGTTTTTT	CASSLTLWGGDTGELFF
TRBV10-3	TRBD2	-	TRBJ2-4	TGTGCCATCAGTGAGCCGGGACTAGCGGGAGGCGGGCTCAAAAACATTCAGTACTTC	CAISEPGLAGGGLKNIQYF
TRBV7-9	-	-	TRBJ2-7	TGTGCCAGCAGCGGGGGGCACGGGGAGACCCCCTCCTACGAGCAGTACTTC	CASSGGHGETPSYEQYF
TRBV27	-	-	TRBJ2-7	TGTGCCAGCAGAAATACAGGGACCAGCTCCTACGAGCAGTACTTC	CASRNTGTSSYEQYF
TRBV13	-	once	TRBJ1-2	TGTGCCAGCAGCTTAGGGGGGGCGACTGATGGCTACACCTTC	CASSLGGATDGYTF
TRBV27	TRBD1	-	TRBJ2-7	TGTGCCAGCGGCCCCGGGACAGGGGCTGTCGAGCAGTACTTC	CASGPGTGAVEQYF
TRBV7-8	TRBD1	-	TRBJ2-1	TGTGCCAGCAGCCCACAGACAGGGTTCAATGAGCAGTTCTTC	CASSPQTGFNEQFF
TRBV29-1	TRBD1	-	TRBJ1-2	TGCAGCGTTGAAGCTGGGACAGGGTTTAACTATGGCTACACCTTC	CSVEAGTGFNYGYTF
TRBV5-4	-	few	TRBJ2-5	TGTGCCAGCAGCTTGAGGAACACTCAAGAGACCCAGTACTTC	CASSLRNTQETQYF
TRBV5-1	-	-	TRBJ2-3	TGCGCCAGCAGCTTCTATCTTAGCACAGATACGCAGTATTTT	CASSFYLSTDTQYF
TRBV7-9	-	-	TRBJ2-1	TGTGCCAGCAGCTTACACAGGGATGATTTCGATGAGCAGTTCTTC	CASSLHRDDFDEQFF
TRBV4-1	-	once	TRBJ1-5	TGCGCCAGCAGCCAAGATTCAGTGTATAGCAATCAGCCCCAGCATTTT	CASSQDSVYSNQPQHF
TRBV4-1	-	-	TRBJ1-2	TGCGCCAGCAGCCAAGATATTAGGGGAGCAAGCTATGGCTACACCTTC	CASSQDIRGASYGYTF
TRBV7-2	-	-	TRBJ2-7	TGTGCCAGCAGCCTTGGGGACTCCTACGAGCAGTACTTC	CASSLGDSYEQYF
TRBV27	-	-	TRBJ2-3	TGTGCCAGCAGCCGCCCCGGGGCAGATACGCAGTATTTT	CASSRPGADTQYF
TRBV19	TRBD2	-	TRBJ2-7	TGTGCCAGTAGGACTAGCGGGAGAAACCCCTACTACGAGCAGTACTTC	CASRTSGRNPYYEQYF
TRBV11-3	TRBD2	-	TRBJ2-5	TGTGCCAGCAGCGCCCCCGCTAGCGGGAGTGAGACCCAGTACTTC	CASSAPASGSETQYF
TRBV4-3	-	-	TRBJ1-1	TGCGCCAGCAGCCAAGACATGCGCCGCGAGGGCCGGAACACTGAAGCTTTCTTT	CASSQDMRREGRNTEAFF
TRBV5-5	-	-	TRBJ2-7	TGTGCCAGCAGCCCTAACGAGCGGGACAGCTCCTACGAGCAGTACTTC	CASSPNERDSSYEQYF
TRBV7-9	TRBD1	once	TRBJ2-7	TGTGCCAGCAGCTTAATGGGGACAGGGGACGAGCAGTACTTC	CASSLMGTGDEQYF